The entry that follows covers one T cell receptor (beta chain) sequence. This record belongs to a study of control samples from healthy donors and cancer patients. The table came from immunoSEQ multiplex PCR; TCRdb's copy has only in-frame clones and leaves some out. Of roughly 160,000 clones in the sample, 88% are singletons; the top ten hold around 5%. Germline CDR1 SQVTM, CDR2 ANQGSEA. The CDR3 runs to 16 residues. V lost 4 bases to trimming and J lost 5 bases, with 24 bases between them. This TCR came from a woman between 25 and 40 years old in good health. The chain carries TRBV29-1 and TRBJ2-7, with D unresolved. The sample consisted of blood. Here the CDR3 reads CSVVISHLGLQDEQYF. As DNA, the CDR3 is TGCAGCGTTGTAATCTCCCATCTCGGTCTCCAGGACGAGCAGTACTTC.